This record concerns one T cell receptor beta chain sequence. Clones were read by immunoSEQ multiplex PCR, and TCRdb kept only the in-frame ones, dropping some. The table lists 7,000 to 8,500 clones, approximately 91% of them singletons. The data belong to a study of neoadjuvant nivolumab and ipilimumab in lung cancer. Germline V CDR1 and CDR2: SQVTM, ANQGSEA. CDR3 length: 15 residues. The V and J ends lost 6 bases and 4 bases respectively, with 19 bases between them. The V call is TRBV29-1, the J call TRBJ2-1; the D gene is possibly TRBD2 (6 bases). The material was tumor tissue, obtained after neoadjuvant nivolumab, alone or with ipilimumab, at or shortly before surgery. This TCR was sampled from an adult with non-small cell lung cancer. Some clones in this sample may be carry-over from other donors' samples. The chain's CDR3 is CSVAGQGSLYNEQFF. CDR3 bases: TGCAGCGTCGCGGGGCAGGGCTCGCTATACAATGAGCAGTTCTTC.